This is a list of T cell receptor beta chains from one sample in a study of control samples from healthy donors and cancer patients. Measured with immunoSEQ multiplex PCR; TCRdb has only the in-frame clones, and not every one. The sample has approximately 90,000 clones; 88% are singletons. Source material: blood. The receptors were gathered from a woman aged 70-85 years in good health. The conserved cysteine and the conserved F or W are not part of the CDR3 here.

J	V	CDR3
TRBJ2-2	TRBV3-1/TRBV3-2	ASSHHGRGSGELF
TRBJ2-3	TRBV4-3	ASSQDWADTQY
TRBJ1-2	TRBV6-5	ASRNPPGVHGYT
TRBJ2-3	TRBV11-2	ASSPGPKDTQY
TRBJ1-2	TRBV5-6	ASSTTGGFDYGYT
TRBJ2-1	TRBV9	ASSVGTSGSRSYNEQF
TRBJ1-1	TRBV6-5	ASTPTANTEAF
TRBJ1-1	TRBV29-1	SVTETGIRAF
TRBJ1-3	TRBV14	ASSPRLLGDTIY
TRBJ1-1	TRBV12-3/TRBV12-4	ASSFHTEAF
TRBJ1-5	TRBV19	ASSGGDLGNQPQH
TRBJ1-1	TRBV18	ASSPKPPSRAF
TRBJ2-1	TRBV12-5	ASGPKSSGRFNEQF
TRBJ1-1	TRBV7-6	ASSRQRSTEAF
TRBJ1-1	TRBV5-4	ASSLSSDTEAF
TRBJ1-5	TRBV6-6	ATKWGHQPGQPQH
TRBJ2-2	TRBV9	ASSVEVTGTGELF
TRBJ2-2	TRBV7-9	ASSSPSGRNTGELF
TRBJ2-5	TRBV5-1	ASSRGTGVGETQY
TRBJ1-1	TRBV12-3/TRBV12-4	ASSLIANTEAF
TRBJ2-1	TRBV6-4	ASSVGAPYNEQF
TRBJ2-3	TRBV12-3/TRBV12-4	ASRQGAKQY
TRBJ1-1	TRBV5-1	ASSLLENTEAF
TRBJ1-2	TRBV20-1	SASARRDGYT
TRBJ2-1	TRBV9	ASSKTGTSAHEQF
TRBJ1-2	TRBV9	ASSVGPSKDYGYT
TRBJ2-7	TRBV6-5	ASSSLGGSYEQY
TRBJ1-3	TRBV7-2	ASSLDWGPGSGNTIY
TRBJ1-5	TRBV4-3	ASSQDLRGTAQH
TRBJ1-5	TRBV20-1	SASQGESNQPQH
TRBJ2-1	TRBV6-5	ASSLAGEQF
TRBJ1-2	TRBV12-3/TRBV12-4	ASSSPGQGDYT
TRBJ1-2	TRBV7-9	ASSLETGAYYGYT
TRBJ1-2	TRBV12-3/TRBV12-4	ASSLGDSYGYT
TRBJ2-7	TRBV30	AWSLGPSEQY
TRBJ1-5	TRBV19	ASSRGRDGLQPQH
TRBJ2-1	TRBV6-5	ASSLVLAGGYNEQF
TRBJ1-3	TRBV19	ASIIQGGNTIY
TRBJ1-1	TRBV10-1	ASNRKGSTEAF
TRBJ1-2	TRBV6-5	ASIRGKGANYGYT
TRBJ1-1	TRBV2	ASTVGNTEAF
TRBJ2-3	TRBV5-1	ASSLGTFDTQY
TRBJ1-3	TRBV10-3	AISTTGAGNTIY
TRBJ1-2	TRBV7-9	ASSLEQEFGYT
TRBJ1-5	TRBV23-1	ASRSSRGSSHQPQH
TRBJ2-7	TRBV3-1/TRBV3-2	ASSPGTSDYEQY
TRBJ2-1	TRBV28	ASSVSPRGNEQF
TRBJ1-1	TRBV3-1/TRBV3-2	ASSPLGQGTEAF
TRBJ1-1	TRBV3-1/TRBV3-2	ASSPQQNTEAF
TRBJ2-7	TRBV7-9	ASSLRTSGTISYEQY
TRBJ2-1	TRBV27	ASGIDSGSYNEQF
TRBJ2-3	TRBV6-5	ASSYSSSGSTQY
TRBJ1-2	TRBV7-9	ASSTFPTVANYGYT
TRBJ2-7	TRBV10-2	ASRPPSTGTGSGEQY
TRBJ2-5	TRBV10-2	ASSVRRVPETQY
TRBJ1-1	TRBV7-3	ASSSRGQRRLTGTEAF